Described below is a single T cell receptor (beta chain) sequence and its context. Antigen: not known. The sample belongs to a study of T cell responses to AZD1222 COVID-19 vaccine. The study's findings and limits: Rises in breadth and depth of Spike-specific TCRs came after two AZD1222 doses. The study found vaccine-associated CD4 TCRs spanning spike, dominant at 160-218 and 743-854. Nearly half of unique spike-specific TCRs reportedly avoided B.1.351 and B.1.1.7 mutated regions.

Generated by immunoSEQ multiplex PCR, the TCRdb table keeps only in-frame clones and is missing some. The repertoire consists of approximately 180,000 clones, with 90% to 95% occurring once and the leading ten covering 1%. The CDR3 spans 14 residues. V dropped 2 bases and J dropped 5 bases, with 13 bases sitting between them. Per the germline V gene, CDR1 is SGHRS and CDR2 is YFSETQ. Sequenced material: peripheral blood, taken 28 days after the second dose of the MenACWY control vaccine. The receptor was derived from an adult who received the MenACWY meningococcal vaccine as a control. This chain uses TRBV5-1 with TRBJ1-2; D gene unclear. The CDR3 protein is CASSFGGSQYGYTF. The CDR3 DNA sequence: TGCGCCAGCAGCTTCGGCGGCAGTCAATATGGCTACACCTTC.